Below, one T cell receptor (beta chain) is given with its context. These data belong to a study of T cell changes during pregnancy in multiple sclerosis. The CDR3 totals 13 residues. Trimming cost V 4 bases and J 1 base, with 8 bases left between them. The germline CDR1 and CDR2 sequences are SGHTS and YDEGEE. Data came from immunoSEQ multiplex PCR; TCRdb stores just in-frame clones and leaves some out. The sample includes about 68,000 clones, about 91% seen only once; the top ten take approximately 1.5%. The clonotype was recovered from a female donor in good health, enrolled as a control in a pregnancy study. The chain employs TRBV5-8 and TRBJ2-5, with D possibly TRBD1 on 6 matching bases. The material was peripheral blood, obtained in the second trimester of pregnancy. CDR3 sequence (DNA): TGTGCCAGCAGCCCAGGGGCCCAAGAGACCCAGTACTTC. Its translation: CASSPGAQETQYF.